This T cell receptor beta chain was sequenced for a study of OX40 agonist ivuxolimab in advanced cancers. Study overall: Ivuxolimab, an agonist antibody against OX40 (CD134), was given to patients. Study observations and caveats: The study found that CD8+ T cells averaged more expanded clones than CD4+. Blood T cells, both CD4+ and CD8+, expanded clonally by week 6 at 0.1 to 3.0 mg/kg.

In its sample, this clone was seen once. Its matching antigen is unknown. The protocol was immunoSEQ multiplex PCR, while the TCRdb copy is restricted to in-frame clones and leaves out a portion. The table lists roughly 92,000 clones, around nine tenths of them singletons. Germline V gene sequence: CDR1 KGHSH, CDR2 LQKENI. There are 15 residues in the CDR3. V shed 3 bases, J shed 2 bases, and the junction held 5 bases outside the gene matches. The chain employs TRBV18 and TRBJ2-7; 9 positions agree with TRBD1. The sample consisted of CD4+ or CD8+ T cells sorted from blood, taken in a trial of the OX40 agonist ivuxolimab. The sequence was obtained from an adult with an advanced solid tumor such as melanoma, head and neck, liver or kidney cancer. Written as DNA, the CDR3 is TGTGCCAGCTCACCCGGACAGGGGTTGGCCTACGAGCAGTACTTC. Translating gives CASSPGQGLAYEQYF.